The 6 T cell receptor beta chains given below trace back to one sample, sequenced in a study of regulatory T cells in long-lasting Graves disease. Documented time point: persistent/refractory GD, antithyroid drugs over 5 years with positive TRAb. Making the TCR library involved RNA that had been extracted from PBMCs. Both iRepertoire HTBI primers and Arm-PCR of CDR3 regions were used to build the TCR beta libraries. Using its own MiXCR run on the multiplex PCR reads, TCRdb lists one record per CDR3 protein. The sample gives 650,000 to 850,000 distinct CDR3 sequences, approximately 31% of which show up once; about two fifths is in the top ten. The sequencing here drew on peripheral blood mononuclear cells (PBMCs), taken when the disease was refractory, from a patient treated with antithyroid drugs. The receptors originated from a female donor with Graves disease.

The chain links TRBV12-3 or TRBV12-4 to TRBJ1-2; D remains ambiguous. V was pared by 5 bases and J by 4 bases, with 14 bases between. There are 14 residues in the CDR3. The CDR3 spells CASSTPDKGYGYTF. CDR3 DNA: TGTGCCAGCAGTACCCCTGACAAAGGCTATGGCTACACCTTC.

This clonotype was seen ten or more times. CDR3 loop: CASSRDSGQGGSPLHF. CDR3 in DNA: TGTGCCAGCAGCCGAGACTCGGGACAGGGTGGTTCACCCCTCCACTTT. V and J are TRBV7-2 and TRBJ1-6; TRBD1 aligns across 9 bases. Trimming at V came to 5 bases and at J to 9 bases, leaving 11 bases not matched to a gene. Germline loops: CDR1 SGHTA, CDR2 FQGNSA. The CDR3 spans 16 residues.

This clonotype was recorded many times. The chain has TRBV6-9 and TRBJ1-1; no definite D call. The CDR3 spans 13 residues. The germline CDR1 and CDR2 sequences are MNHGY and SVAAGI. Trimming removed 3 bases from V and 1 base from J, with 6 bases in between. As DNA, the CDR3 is TGTGCCAGCAGTTACTCGTGGAACACTGAAGCTTTCTTT. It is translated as CASSYSWNTEAFF.

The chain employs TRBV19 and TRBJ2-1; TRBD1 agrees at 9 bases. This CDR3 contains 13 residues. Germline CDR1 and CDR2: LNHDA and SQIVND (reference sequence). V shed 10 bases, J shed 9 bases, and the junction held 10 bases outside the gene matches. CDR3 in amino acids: CATGTGLLGEQFF. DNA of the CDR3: TGTGCCACTGGGACAGGGCTCCTGGGTGAGCAGTTCTTC. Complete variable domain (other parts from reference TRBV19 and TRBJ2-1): DGGITQSPKYLFRKEGQNVTLSCEQNLNHDAMYWYRQDPGQGLRLIYYSQIVNDFQKGDIAEGYSVSREKKESFPLTVTSAQKNPTAFYLCATGTGLLGEQFFGPGTRLTVL.

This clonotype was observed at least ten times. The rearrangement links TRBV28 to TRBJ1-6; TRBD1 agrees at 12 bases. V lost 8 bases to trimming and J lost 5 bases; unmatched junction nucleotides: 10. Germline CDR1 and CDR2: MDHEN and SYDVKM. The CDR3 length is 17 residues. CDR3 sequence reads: CASLNPGTGGHNSPLHF. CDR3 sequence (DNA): TGTGCCAGCCTTAACCCGGGGACAGGGGGCCATAATTCACCCCTCCACTTT.

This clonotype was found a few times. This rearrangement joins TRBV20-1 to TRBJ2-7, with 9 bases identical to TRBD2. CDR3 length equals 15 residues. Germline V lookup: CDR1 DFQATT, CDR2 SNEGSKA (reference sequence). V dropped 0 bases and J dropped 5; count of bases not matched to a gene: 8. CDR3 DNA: TGCAGTGCTAGAGAGGGTAGCGGGAGAAGCGACGAGCAGTACTTC. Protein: CSAREGSGRSDEQYF.